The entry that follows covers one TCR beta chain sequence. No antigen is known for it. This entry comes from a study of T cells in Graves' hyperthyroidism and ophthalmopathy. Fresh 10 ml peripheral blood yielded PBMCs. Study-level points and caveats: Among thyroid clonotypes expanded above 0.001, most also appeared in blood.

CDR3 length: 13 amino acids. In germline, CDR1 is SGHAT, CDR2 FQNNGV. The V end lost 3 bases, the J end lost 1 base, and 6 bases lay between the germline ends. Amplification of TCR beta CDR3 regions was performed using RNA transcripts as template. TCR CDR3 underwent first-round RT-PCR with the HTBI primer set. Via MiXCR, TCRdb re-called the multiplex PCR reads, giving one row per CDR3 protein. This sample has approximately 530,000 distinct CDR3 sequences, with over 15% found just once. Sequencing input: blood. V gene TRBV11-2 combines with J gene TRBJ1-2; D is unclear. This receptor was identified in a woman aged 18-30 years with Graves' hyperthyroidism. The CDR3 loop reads CASSFISNYGYTF. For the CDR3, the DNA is TGTGCCAGCAGCTTTATCAGTAACTATGGCTACACCTTC.